These 14 T cell receptor beta chains were sequenced from one sample in a study of beta chain features in type 1 diabetes. All of the isolated RNA was reverse transcribed, so expressed TCRB transcripts were sequenced. Assay: immunoSEQ multiplex PCR; the TCRdb copy retains only in-frame clones and omits some. The sample has around 240,000 clones; more than 9% are singletons. The sequenced sample was naive CD4+ T cells from blood. The receptors were sampled from a woman between 18 and 29 years old in good health.

The table lists this clone with a few counts. The rearrangement joins TRBV6-6 to TRBJ2-5; 10 positions match TRBD2. CDR1 is MNHNY, CDR2 SVGAGI, per germline (reference sequence). The CDR3 spans 14 residues. The V segment lost 0 bases and the J segment 6 bases; nucleotides outside the gene matches: 1. The CDR3 coding sequence is TGTGCCAGCAGTTACTCTAGCGGGAGGCAGACCCAGTACTTC. Translating gives CASSYSSGRQTQYF.

This clone was counted a few times. V is TRBV2 and J is TRBJ2-1; TRBD1 aligns across 8 bases. J gave up 2 bases and V 6 bases, and 9 bases lay outside the gene matches. CDR1 is SNHLY, CDR2 FYNNEI, per germline. CDR3 length: 16 residues. This chain's CDR3 is CASRSIDRGPYNEQFF. CDR3 nucleotide sequence: TGTGCCAGCAGGAGCATTGACAGGGGTCCCTACAATGAGCAGTTCTTC. Full variable domain (outside the CDR3, taken from reference TRBV2 and TRBJ2-1): EPEVTQTPSHQVTQMGQEVILRCVPISNHLYFYWYRQILGQKVEFLVSFYNNEISEKSEIFDDQFSVERPDGSNFTLKIRSTKLEDSAMYFCASRSIDRGPYNEQFFGPGTRLTVL.

This clone came up a few times. V is TRBV6-6 and J is TRBJ1-2; D may be TRBD1 (5 bases). The CDR3 contains 14 residues. Trimming pared 2 bases from V and 7 bases from J, leaving 14 bases between. Germline values: CDR1 MNHNY, CDR2 SVGAGI (reference sequence). The CDR3 DNA is TGTGCCAGCAGTTACAACGGGGGAAGAGGTGGCTACACCTTC. This encodes CASSYNGGRGGYTF.

CDR3 protein: CSVHGTSAETSNYGYTF. The DNA of the CDR3 is TGCAGCGTTCACGGGACATCGGCGGAAACTTCTAACTATGGCTACACCTTC. The rearrangement uses TRBV29-1 and TRBJ1-2; D may be TRBD1 (6 bases). From germline, CDR1 is SQVTM and CDR2 ANQGSEA. The CDR3 extends over 17 amino acids. Trimming took 5 bases from V and 0 from J, leaving 22 bases between them.

This clone occurred a few times. The chain carries TRBV6-1 and TRBJ1-1; no clear D gene. V was cut by 2 bases and J by 8 bases, with 12 bases left in between. This CDR3 is built from 13 residues. The germline V gene encodes CDR1 MNHNS and CDR2 SASEGT. CDR3 loop: CASSESGSLEAFF. The CDR3 coding sequence is TGTGCCAGCAGTGAATCCGGGAGCCTCGAAGCTTTCTTT.

The chain employs TRBV5-1 and TRBJ1-1; D is ambiguous. Trimming stripped 5 bases from V and 0 bases from J, with 11 bases between. This CDR3 has 14 residues. The V gene's germline CDR1 is SGHRS and CDR2 YFSETQ. Here the CDR3 DNA reads TGCGCCAGCAGTCCACAGATTATGAACACTGAAGCTTTCTTT. It specifies CASSPQIMNTEAFF.

This clone has only a few counts. This sequence joins TRBV7-2 and TRBJ1-1; TRBD1 is a possible D gene (5 bases). V lost 4 bases and J 1 base, leaving 16 bases between the germline ends. The CDR3 length is 16 residues. Germline CDR1 reads SGHTA; CDR2 reads FQGNSA. The CDR3 DNA reads as TGTGCCAGCAGCTCCCGCCCCCCGGGGGGGAACACTGAAGCTTTCTTT. It codes for CASSSRPPGGNTEAFF.

This chain uses TRBV4-1 with TRBJ1-2, with 7 bases aligning to TRBD1. V shed 3 bases and J 2 bases; nucleotides not matched to a gene: 9. CDR1 and CDR2 (germline): MGHRA, YSYEKL. The CDR3 runs 16 residues. CDR3 bases: TGCGCCAGCAGCCATATAGCCCGGGACAGAAACTATGGCTACACCTTC. Its translation: CASSHIARDRNYGYTF.

This clone was counted between two and nine times. The V gene is TRBV7-9, the J gene TRBJ1-1; a weak D match, TRBD1 (6 bases). The V end lost 9 bases, the J end lost 4 bases, and 15 bases lay between the germline ends. The CDR3 totals 13 residues. The germline V gene has CDR1 SEHNR and CDR2 FQNEAQ (reference sequence). The chain's CDR3 is CASMGGARTEAFF. The CDR3 nucleotides read TGTGCCAGTATGGGGGGGGCGCGCACTGAAGCTTTCTTT.

The genes are TRBV27 and TRBJ2-5, with TRBD2 matching 11 bases. The V gene end was trimmed by 2 bases and the J gene end by 5 bases; junction bases not matched to a gene: 10. This CDR3 has 17 residues. CDR1 is MNHEY and CDR2 is SMNVEV in the germline V gene (reference sequence). This chain's CDR3 is CASSLTSGSIFPETQYF. CDR3 coding DNA: TGTGCCAGCAGTTTAACTAGCGGGAGCATCTTCCCGGAGACCCAGTACTTC.

The chain couples TRBV7-6 to TRBJ1-3; 7 bases match TRBD1. The germline V gene encodes CDR1 SGHVS and CDR2 FNYEAQ. V was clipped by 0 bases and J by 4 bases; unmatched bases: 6. This CDR3 contains 16 residues. The CDR3 nucleotides read TGTGCCAGCAGCTTAGCCCGACAGGGCCTCGGAAACACCATATATTTT. It encodes CASSLARQGLGNTIYF.

This clone came up a few times. The chain joins TRBV20-1 to TRBJ2-2; D gene ambiguous. There are 11 residues in the CDR3. Germline CDR1 is DFQATT and CDR2 is SNEGSKA (reference sequence). V was clipped by 5 bases and J by 4 bases, with 5 bases between them. For the CDR3, the DNA is TGCAGTGCTTGGAGCACCGGGGAGCTGTTTTTT. Its protein product is CSAWSTGELFF.

Concerning this clone: This CDR3 is also generated by other DNA sequences in the sample. The chain uses TRBV5-4 and TRBJ2-1; weak D call: TRBD2 (5 bases). The germline gives CDR1 SGHNT, CDR2 YYREEE (reference sequence). This CDR3 contains 15 residues. The germline V and J ends were trimmed by 2 bases and 5 bases, with 14 bases remaining between them. CDR3 loop: CASSFDRGTHNEQFF. CDR3 bases: TGTGCCAGCAGCTTCGATCGGGGAACCCACAATGAGCAGTTCTTC.

This clone was detected a few times. The rearrangement links TRBV9 to TRBJ2-1; 9 positions agree with TRBD1. The CDR3 loop spans 19 amino acids. The trim removed 4 bases at V and 10 bases at J, leaving 24 bases unmatched. Germline lookup yields CDR1 SGDLS and CDR2 YYNGEE. The CDR3 nucleotides are TGTGCCAGCAGCCCCCCCCAGGGGACAGGGAATATTTTGTCACGGGAGCAGTTCTTC. Its protein is CASSPPQGTGNILSREQFF. Full variable domain (rest looked up from reference TRBV9 and TRBJ2-1): DSGVTQTPKHLITATGQRVTLRCSPRSGDLSVYWYQQSLDQGLQFLIQYYNGEERAKGNILERFSAQQFPDLHSELNLSSLELGDSALYFCASSPPQGTGNILSREQFFGPGTRLTVL.